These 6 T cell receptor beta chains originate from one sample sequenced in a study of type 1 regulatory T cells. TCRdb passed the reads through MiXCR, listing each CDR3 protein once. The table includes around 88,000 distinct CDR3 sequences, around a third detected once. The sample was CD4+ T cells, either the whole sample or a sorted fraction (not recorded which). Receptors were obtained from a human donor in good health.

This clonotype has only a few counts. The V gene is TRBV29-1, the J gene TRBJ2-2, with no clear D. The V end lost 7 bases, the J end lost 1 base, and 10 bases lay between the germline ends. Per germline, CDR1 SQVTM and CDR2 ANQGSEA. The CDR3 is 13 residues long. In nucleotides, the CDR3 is TGCAGCGGAGGTGGGCTGAACACCGGGGAGCTGTTTTTT. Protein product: CSGGGLNTGELFF.

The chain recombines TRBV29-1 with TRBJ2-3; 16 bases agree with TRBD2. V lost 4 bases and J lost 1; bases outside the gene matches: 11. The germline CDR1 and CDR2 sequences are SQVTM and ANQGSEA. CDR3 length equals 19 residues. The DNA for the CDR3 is TGCAGCGTTGGAGGAGGGAGGGGACTAGCGGGAGGGGGCACAGATACGCAGTATTTT. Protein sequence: CSVGGGRGLAGGGTDTQYF.

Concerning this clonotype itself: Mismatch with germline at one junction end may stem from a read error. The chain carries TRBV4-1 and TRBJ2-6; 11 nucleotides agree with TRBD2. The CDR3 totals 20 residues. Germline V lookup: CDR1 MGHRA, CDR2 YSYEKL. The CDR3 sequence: CASSQDLRLAGSSGADVLTF. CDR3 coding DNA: TGCGCCAGCAGCCAAGATCTTAGACTAGCGGGATCATCTGGGGCCGACGTCCTGACTTTC.

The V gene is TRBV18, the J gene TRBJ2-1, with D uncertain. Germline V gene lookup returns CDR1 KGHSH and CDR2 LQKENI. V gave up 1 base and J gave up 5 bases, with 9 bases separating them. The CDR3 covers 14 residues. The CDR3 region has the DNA TGTGCCAGCTCACCACTACAGAGGCACAATGAGCAGTTCTTC. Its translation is CASSPLQRHNEQFF.

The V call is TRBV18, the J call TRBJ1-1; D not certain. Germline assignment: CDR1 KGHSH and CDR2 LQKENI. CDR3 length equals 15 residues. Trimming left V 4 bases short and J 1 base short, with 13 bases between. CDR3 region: CASSLSQARNTEAFF. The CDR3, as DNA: TGTGCCAGCTCACTGTCCCAGGCACGGAACACTGAAGCTTTCTTT.

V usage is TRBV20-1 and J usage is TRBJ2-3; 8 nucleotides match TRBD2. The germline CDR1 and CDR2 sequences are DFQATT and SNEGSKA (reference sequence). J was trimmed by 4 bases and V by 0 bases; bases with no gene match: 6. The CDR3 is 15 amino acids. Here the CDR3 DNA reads TGCAGTGCTAGAGATCAACGGGAGGGCTCAGATACGCAGTATTTT. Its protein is CSARDQREGSDTQYF.